This T cell receptor beta chain appears in the sequencing data of a study of T cells in Graves' hyperthyroidism and ophthalmopathy. Study as a whole: Blood was drawn when the patient was first diagnosed and still untreated.

Trimming stripped 5 bases from V and 0 bases from J, with 8 bases between. This CDR3 spans 13 amino acids. Germline loops: CDR1 MNHEY, CDR2 SMNVEV (reference sequence). Newly diagnosed hyperthyroidism, duration under 2 months, in patients aged 18 to 65. RNA transcripts provided the source from which TCR beta CDR3 regions were amplified. RT-PCR in the first round (using the HTBI primer set) targeted the TCR CDR3. Each CDR3 protein gets one entry after TCRdb re-called the multiplex PCR reads with MiXCR. There are 460,000 or so distinct CDR3 sequences in the sample; approximately 15% occur only once, and less than 20% lies in the top ten. In this sample, this clonotype turned up many times.

The material sequenced was blood. This rearrangement joins TRBV27 to TRBJ2-7; D not certain. The TCR originated in a woman between 18 and 29 years old with Graves' hyperthyroidism. The CDR3 here is CASSVGPSYEQYF. The CDR3 DNA reads as TGTGCCAGCAGTGTAGGACCCTCCTACGAGCAGTACTTC.